The clone carrying this T cell receptor beta chain has ten or more counts. Its antigen is undetermined. Mouse gene names apply. Coverage ceases 4 residues before the CDR3 finishes, and the germline J gene fills in the end. Germline-derived CDR1 and CDR2 are FNHDT and SITEND (reference sequence). The CDR3 runs 16 residues. Trimming at V came to 0 bases and at J to 2 bases, leaving 5 bases not matched to a gene. This specimen belongs to a study of CD8+ T cells in alopecia areata. Overall study context: Graft recipients were approximately 7-11-week-old female C3H/HeJ mice, and donor skin originated from roughly 6-13-month-old C3H/HeJ mice with spontaneous alopecia. General study results and limits: Shared TCR sequences were less clear between patients than in mice, possibly partly from HLA diversity.

Extraction of RNA preceded its reverse transcription into cDNA, which served as the sequencing template. Method: immunoSEQ multiplex PCR; TCRdb's copy keeps in-frame clones and lacks some. The profile covers 2,500 to 3,000 clones, none occurring a single time. This rearrangement joins TRBV19 to TRBJ2-7; 10 nucleotides line up with TRBD2. The sequenced sample was lesional skin. The clonotype was recovered from a C3H/HeJ mouse with alopecia areata. MHC haplotype of the strain: H2-k. The CDR3: CASSIAAGLGTYEQYF. CDR3 bases read: TGTGCCAGCAGTATAGCTGCGGGACTGGGGACCTAT.